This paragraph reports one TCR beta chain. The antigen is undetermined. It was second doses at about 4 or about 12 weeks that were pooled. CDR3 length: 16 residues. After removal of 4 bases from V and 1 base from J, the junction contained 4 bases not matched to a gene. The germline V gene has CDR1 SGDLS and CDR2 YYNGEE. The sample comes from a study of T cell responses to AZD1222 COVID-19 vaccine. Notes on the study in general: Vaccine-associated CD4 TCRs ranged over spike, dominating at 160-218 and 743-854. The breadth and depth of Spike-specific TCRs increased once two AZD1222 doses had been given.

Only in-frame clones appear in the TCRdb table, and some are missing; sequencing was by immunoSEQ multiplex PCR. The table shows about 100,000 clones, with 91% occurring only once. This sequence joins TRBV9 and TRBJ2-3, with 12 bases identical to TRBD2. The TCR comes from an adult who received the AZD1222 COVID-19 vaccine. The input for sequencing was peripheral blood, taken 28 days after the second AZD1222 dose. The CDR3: CASSSRTSGGTDTQYF. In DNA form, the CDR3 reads TGTGCCAGCAGCTCCCGGACTAGCGGGGGCACAGATACGCAGTATTTT.